This T cell receptor beta chain was observed in a study of Ad26.COV2.S vaccination and SARS-CoV-2 variants. Study overall: Ad26.COV2.S given intramuscularly, once or twice 56 days apart. General study results and limits: The study found similar non-spike TCR breadth in vaccine and placebo recipients. Measurements of TCR breadth and depth may have given underestimates of the total T cell responses. Spike-specific responses of CD8+ and CD4+ T cells were reported to display substantial breadth after vaccination.

Per the germline V gene, CDR1 is LGHDT and CDR2 is YNNKEL (reference sequence). CDR3 length equals 19 residues. Trimming left V 3 bases short and J 2 bases short, with 24 bases between. About this clone: Its antigen is not identified.

Treatment noted: about 20 received Ad26.COV2.S at low or high dose, single or two shots; about five received placebo; per-sample allocation not given. Material that was analyzed had been drawn on day 63 after the first vaccine or placebo injection. Profiling relied on immunoSEQ multiplex PCR, and the TCRdb table lists in-frame clones only, not all of them. In the table there are about 480,000 clones, 87% of which are singletons. Sequenced material: peripheral blood, taken in a trial of Ad26.COV2.S vaccine versus placebo. The V gene is TRBV3-1 (or the pseudogene TRBV3-2), the J gene TRBJ2-3, with D perhaps TRBD1 (6 bases). This TCR was sampled from a person aged 18-65 years who received the Ad26.COV2.S COVID-19 vaccine or a placebo. The CDR3 spells CASSHRVRGRINPTDTQYF. CDR3 coding DNA: TGTGCCAGCAGCCATAGGGTCAGGGGCCGCATAAATCCCACAGATACGCAGTATTTT.